This is a list of T cell receptor beta chains from one sample in a study of cytomegalovirus exposure and HLA in healthy donors. Assay: immunoSEQ multiplex PCR; the TCRdb copy retains only in-frame clones and omits some. The sample lists about 130,000 clones; around 94% were seen once. Sequencing input: PBMCs. The receptors were gathered from a woman aged 18-29 years in good health and CMV-seronegative. Each CDR3 is given with its conserved first and last residue. The D gene is left open where the match is weak. Clone size is shown for a subset of rows, as once, few, many or a class of expanded clone.

CDR3aa: CASKEDRVDTGELFF
CDR3nt: TGTGCCAGCAAAGAGGACAGGGTGGACACCGGGGAGCTGTTTTTT
abundance: NA
v_gene: TRBV6-5
j_gene: TRBJ2-2
len: 15
d_gene: TRBD1

CDR3aa: CASSFGLAGVNEQYF
CDR3nt: TGTGCCAGCAGCTTCGGACTAGCGGGGGTTAACGAGCAGTACTTC
abundance: NA
v_gene: TRBV9
j_gene: TRBJ2-7
len: 15
d_gene: TRBD2

CDR3aa: CASSDSASYNEQFF
CDR3nt: TGTGCCAGCAGCGACAGTGCTTCCTACAATGAGCAGTTCTTC
abundance: NA
v_gene: TRBV7-9
j_gene: TRBJ2-1
len: 14
d_gene: NA

CDR3aa: CASSRESMNTEAFF
CDR3nt: TGTGCCAGTAGTCGAGAGTCGATGAACACTGAAGCTTTCTTT
abundance: NA
v_gene: TRBV19
j_gene: TRBJ1-1
len: 14
d_gene: NA

CDR3aa: CASSDPSLTGSSTF
CDR3nt: TGTGCCAGCAGTGATCCTTCTTTGACAGGGTCTAGCACCTTC
abundance: NA
v_gene: TRBV6-1
j_gene: TRBJ1-2
len: 14
d_gene: TRBD1

CDR3aa: CASSFAGDTSFTDTQYF
CDR3nt: TGTGCCAGCAGTTTCGCGGGCGACACGTCTTTCACAGATACGCAGTATTTT
abundance: NA
v_gene: TRBV28
j_gene: TRBJ2-3
len: 17
d_gene: NA

CDR3aa: CASSAARVATNEKLFF
CDR3nt: TGCGCCAGCAGCGCGGCACGAGTCGCAACTAATGAAAAACTGTTTTTT
abundance: NA
v_gene: TRBV5-1
j_gene: TRBJ1-4
len: 16
d_gene: NA

CDR3aa: CASSLIGGLNEAFF
CDR3nt: TGTGCCAGCAGTTTAATCGGGGGGCTGAATGAAGCTTTCTTT
abundance: NA
v_gene: TRBV27
j_gene: TRBJ1-1
len: 14
d_gene: NA

CDR3aa: CASRTGPPGELFF
CDR3nt: TGTGCCAGCAGAACAGGGCCTCCCGGGGAGCTGTTTTTT
abundance: NA
v_gene: TRBV5-4
j_gene: TRBJ2-2
len: 13
d_gene: NA

CDR3aa: CASSITGYTDTQYF
CDR3nt: TGCGCCAGCAGCATAACAGGGTACACAGATACGCAGTATTTT
abundance: NA
v_gene: TRBV5-1
j_gene: TRBJ2-3
len: 14
d_gene: NA

CDR3aa: CASRGQLAKNIQYF
CDR3nt: TGTGCCAGTAGGGGACAGCTAGCCAAAAACATTCAGTACTTC
abundance: once
v_gene: TRBV19
j_gene: TRBJ2-4
len: 14
d_gene: TRBD1

CDR3aa: CASSPIDRVETQYF
CDR3nt: TGTGCCAGCAGCCCAATTGACAGGGTAGAGACCCAGTACTTC
abundance: once
v_gene: TRBV7-3
j_gene: TRBJ2-5
len: 14
d_gene: TRBD1

CDR3aa: CSVMGGTDTQYF
CDR3nt: TGCAGCGTCATGGGCGGCACAGATACGCAGTATTTT
abundance: NA
v_gene: TRBV29-1
j_gene: TRBJ2-3
len: 12
d_gene: NA

CDR3aa: CASRQGLKGPSEQYF
CDR3nt: TGTGCCAGCAGACAAGGGCTAAAGGGGCCTAGTGAGCAGTACTTC
abundance: NA
v_gene: TRBV5-6
j_gene: TRBJ2-7
len: 15
d_gene: NA

CDR3aa: CASSLDNVLVSSETQYF
CDR3nt: TGTGCCAGCAGCTTGGATAATGTTCTAGTATCTTCAGAGACCCAGTACTTC
abundance: NA
v_gene: TRBV5-6
j_gene: TRBJ2-5
len: 17
d_gene: NA

CDR3aa: CASSAYRDRHLYGYTF
CDR3nt: TGTGCCAGCAGCGCGTATCGGGACAGACATTTGTATGGCTACACCTTC
abundance: NA
v_gene: TRBV7-2
j_gene: TRBJ1-2
len: 16
d_gene: TRBD1

CDR3aa: CASSGRGPVNEKLFF
CDR3nt: TGTGCCAGCAGTGGCAGGGGGCCTGTTAATGAAAAACTGTTTTTT
abundance: NA
v_gene: TRBV6-1
j_gene: TRBJ1-4
len: 15
d_gene: TRBD1

CDR3aa: CSGIGGQGTSYEQYF
CDR3nt: TGCAGCGGTATAGGGGGACAGGGCACCTCCTACGAGCAGTACTTC
abundance: NA
v_gene: TRBV29-1
j_gene: TRBJ2-7
len: 15
d_gene: TRBD1

CDR3aa: CASSLGLAGYNEQFF
CDR3nt: TGCGCCAGCAGCTTGGGTCTAGCGGGGTACAATGAGCAGTTCTTC
abundance: NA
v_gene: TRBV5-1
j_gene: TRBJ2-1
len: 15
d_gene: TRBD2

CDR3aa: CASSQGQVFYGYTF
CDR3nt: TGCGCCAGCAGCCAAGGGCAGGTTTTCTATGGCTACACCTTC
abundance: NA
v_gene: TRBV4-1
j_gene: TRBJ1-2
len: 14
d_gene: NA

CDR3aa: CASTRTSGGHARISTDTQYF
CDR3nt: TGTGCCAGTACCCGGACTAGCGGGGGCCACGCCAGGATTAGCACAGATACGCAGTATTTT
abundance: NA
v_gene: TRBV19
j_gene: TRBJ2-3
len: 20
d_gene: TRBD2

CDR3aa: CASSSSTFYGYTF
CDR3nt: TGTGCCAGCAGTTCGAGCACTTTCTATGGCTACACCTTC
abundance: NA
v_gene: TRBV6-1
j_gene: TRBJ1-2
len: 13
d_gene: NA

CDR3aa: CASSLGEGRWQYF
CDR3nt: TGTGCCAGCAGCTTAGGGGAGGGCCGGTGGCAGTACTTC
abundance: NA
v_gene: TRBV5-4
j_gene: TRBJ2-7
len: 13
d_gene: TRBD2

CDR3aa: CASKEETGRLAQHF
CDR3nt: TGTGCCAGCAAGGAGGAGACAGGTCGATTGGCCCAGCATTTT
abundance: NA
v_gene: TRBV6-1
j_gene: TRBJ1-5
len: 14
d_gene: NA

CDR3aa: CASSGQGQYEQYF
CDR3nt: TGTGCCAGCAGCGGACAGGGCCAATACGAGCAGTACTTC
abundance: NA
v_gene: TRBV5-6
j_gene: TRBJ2-7
len: 13
d_gene: TRBD1

CDR3aa: CASSPQVAFTGSNSPLHF
CDR3nt: TGTGCCAGCAGCCCACAAGTGGCCTTTACAGGCAGCAATTCACCCCTCCACTTT
abundance: NA
v_gene: TRBV11-2
j_gene: TRBJ1-6
len: 18
d_gene: NA

CDR3aa: CASSSFPDRGHNSPLHF
CDR3nt: TGTGCCAGCAGCTCTTTCCCTGACAGGGGACATAATTCACCCCTCCACTTT
abundance: NA
v_gene: TRBV7-9
j_gene: TRBJ1-6
len: 17
d_gene: TRBD1

CDR3aa: CASSAVPWGYTF
CDR3nt: TGTGCCAGCAGCGCGGTTCCCTGGGGCTACACCTTC
abundance: NA
v_gene: TRBV5-5
j_gene: TRBJ1-2
len: 12
d_gene: NA

CDR3aa: CASRRRGSGSIVEQFF
CDR3nt: TGTGCCAGCAGACGAAGAGGGAGCGGGAGTATTGTTGAGCAGTTCTTC
abundance: NA
v_gene: TRBV5-4
j_gene: TRBJ2-1
len: 16
d_gene: TRBD2